This TCR beta chain was recovered during a study of blood T cells in healthy people across ages. This CDR3 is 14 amino acids long. V lost 5 bases, J lost 4 bases, and 13 bases lay in between. In germline, CDR1 is KGHDR, CDR2 SFDVKD. A second PCR, run for about 7 to 11 cycles, used a sample-barcoded 5' primer plus a J-beta primer mix. TCRdb re-derived calls from the 5' RACE reads in MiXCR, one entry per CDR3 protein. The sample records approximately 800,000 distinct CDR3 sequences, 53% being singletons. Sequenced sample: blood. This clonotype was obtained from a man at least 80 years old in good health. The chain links TRBV24-1 to TRBJ1-2, with a tentative D call TRBD1 (5 bases). The CDR3: CATSAGRGLYGYTF. CDR3 DNA: TGTGCCACCAGTGCGGGACGGGGACTCTATGGCTACACCTTC.